These 31 T cell receptor beta chains were all obtained from the same sample, sequenced in a study of blood T cell repertoires in COVID-19. The method was immunoSEQ multiplex PCR; TCRdb's version includes in-frame clones alone and lacks a portion of them. The sample shows under 130,000 clones, roughly nine tenths of them seen only once. Sequencing was performed on peripheral blood. The origin of the receptors is a man aged 45-60 years in a cohort sampled during active COVID-19.

V is TRBV12-5 and J is TRBJ1-1; possible D gene TRBD1, 5 bases. The germline V gene has CDR1 LGHNT and CDR2 FRNRAP. This CDR3 region has 15 residues. V lost 0 bases and J 5 bases, leaving 13 bases between the germline ends. CDR3 protein: CASGLVRQGRTEAFF. The CDR3 DNA reads as TGTGCTAGTGGTTTGGTGCGGCAGGGAAGGACTGAAGCTTTCTTT.

The chain uses TRBV6-5 and TRBJ1-2; tentative D call: TRBD1 (5 bases). Per germline, CDR1 MNHEY and CDR2 SVGAGI. Trimming left V 4 bases short and J 5 bases short, with 11 bases between. The CDR3 runs 13 residues. CDR3 nucleotides: TGTGCCAGCAGTTTCACTCGGGGGTATGGCTACACCTTC. Residues: CASSFTRGYGYTF.

The chain has TRBV4-2 and TRBJ2-5; 16 bases line up with TRBD2. V gave up 1 base and J gave up 2 bases; unmatched junction bases: 7. Germline V gene sequence: CDR1 LGHNA, CDR2 YNFKEQ. This CDR3 region has 19 residues. The CDR3 DNA sequence: TGTGCCAGCAGCCAAGGACCCTCGGGACTAGCGGGGGGGCAAGAGACCCAGTACTTC. Translated: CASSQGPSGLAGGQETQYF.

This clone has a handful of counts. The chain uses TRBV7-2 and TRBJ1-5, with D possibly TRBD1 on 5 matching bases. Between the trimmed V and J ends, which lost 2 bases and 3 bases, there was a span of 11 bases. The CDR3 contains 15 residues. Germline-derived CDR1 and CDR2 are SGHTA and FQGNSA. The CDR3 bases are TGTGCCAGCAGCTTATCGCAGGGACTCAATCAGCCCCAGCATTTT. This sequence encodes CASSLSQGLNQPQHF.

The V and J genes are TRBV6-2 or TRBV6-3 and TRBJ2-1; TRBD2 matches 13 bases. The CDR3 length is 15 residues. Germline CDR1 is MNHEY and CDR2 is SVGEGT. With 5 bases clipped from V and 5 bases from J, the junction kept 3 bases outside the gene matches. The CDR3 bases are TGTGCCAGCAGTCGGACTAGCGGGGGTCACAATGAGCAGTTCTTC. Translated, it gives CASSRTSGGHNEQFF.

This chain connects TRBV2 to TRBJ1-1, with 8 bases that match TRBD1. CDR3 length: 12 residues. Unmatched junction bases numbered 5, after V lost 4 bases and J lost 10 bases. The germline V gene encodes CDR1 SNHLY and CDR2 FYNNEI. CDR3 in DNA: TGTGCCAGCAGTGGACAGGGGACGGGAGCTTTCTTT. Translating gives CASSGQGTGAFF.

The genes are TRBV5-1 and TRBJ2-5; TRBD1 agrees at 7 bases. The CDR3 is 15 amino acids. Per germline, CDR1 SGHRS and CDR2 YFSETQ. Unmatched junction bases numbered 5, after V lost 0 bases and J lost 3 bases. The CDR3 nucleotides are TGCGCCAGCAGCTTGGGCGACAGGGTTGAAGAGACCCAGTACTTC. It encodes CASSLGDRVEETQYF.

This chain connects TRBV27 to TRBJ2-5, with D uncertain. Germline V gene data show CDR1 as MNHEY and CDR2 as SMNVEV (reference sequence). Trimming shortened V by 4 bases and J by 7 bases, and 10 bases separated the two germline ends. There are 12 residues in the CDR3. For the CDR3, the DNA is TGTGCCAGCAGTTCCAGTAGCACGACCCAGTACTTC. As protein: CASSSSSTTQYF.

The chain links TRBV19 to TRBJ1-1; TRBD1 agrees at 9 bases. Per germline, CDR1 LNHDA and CDR2 SQIVND (reference sequence). The ends lost 2 bases at V and 4 bases at J; junction bases unmatched: 8. The CDR3 has 16 amino acids. The CDR3 region has the DNA TGTGCCAGTAGTATACCCCAGGGACAGGGAAGCACTGAAGCTTTCTTT. Amino acid sequence: CASSIPQGQGSTEAFF.

The chain recombines TRBV14 with TRBJ2-3; possible D gene TRBD1, 6 bases. This CDR3 is 17 amino acids long. V was clipped by 0 bases and J by 2 bases, with 15 bases between them. The V gene's germline CDR1 is SGHDN and CDR2 FVKESK. CDR3 nucleotide sequence: TGTGCCAGCAGCCAAGATCGAACAGGGAGCCCCACAGATACGCAGTATTTT. Amino acid sequence: CASSQDRTGSPTDTQYF.

The V gene is TRBV5-1, the J gene TRBJ2-5; D gene unclear. Germline values: CDR1 SGHRS, CDR2 YFSETQ. The CDR3 spans 16 residues. The V gene lost 0 bases and the J gene lost 1 base, with 13 bases spanning the gap. This CDR3 is CASSLGVLGLQETQYF. DNA of the CDR3: TGCGCCAGCAGCTTGGGCGTCTTGGGCCTCCAAGAGACCCAGTACTTC.

This chain joins TRBV20-1 and TRBJ1-1; D unclear. V was pared by 6 bases and J by 8 bases, with 13 bases between. Germline V gene data show CDR1 as DFQATT and CDR2 as SNEGSKA (reference sequence). The CDR3 extends over 11 amino acids. The CDR3 region has the DNA TGCAGTGCCCGGGAGAAGGTAGAAGCTTTCTTT. Protein product: CSAREKVEAFF.

J is TRBJ1-5 and V is TRBV19; 12 nucleotides match TRBD1. V lost 5 bases and J lost 7; bases outside the gene matches: 9. This CDR3 spans 16 amino acids. CDR1 is LNHDA, CDR2 SQIVND, per germline (reference sequence). CDR3 sequence: CASSGPGQGARQPQHF. The DNA of the CDR3 is TGTGCCAGTAGTGGACCGGGACAGGGGGCAAGGCAGCCCCAGCATTTT.

This clone appeared a few times. The V and J genes are TRBV7-8 and TRBJ1-1; D is undetermined. Germline lookup yields CDR1 SGHVS and CDR2 FQNEAQ. The length of the CDR3 is 15 residues. Trimming left V 5 bases short and J 4 bases short, with 17 bases between. The CDR3 loop reads CASSPDGVVVTEAFF. For the CDR3, the DNA is TGTGCCAGCAGCCCAGACGGGGTCGTCGTCACTGAAGCTTTCTTT.

This chain joins TRBV27 and TRBJ1-2; 7 bases agree with TRBD1. Germline trimming cut 6 bases from V and 6 bases from J; bases unmatched to any gene: 13. The CDR3 length is 15 residues. Germline V gives CDR1 MNHEY, CDR2 SMNVEV (reference sequence). CDR3 sequence reads: CASSLVPDRDDGYTF. The DNA of the CDR3 is TGTGCCAGCAGCTTAGTACCTGACAGGGACGATGGCTACACCTTC.

The chain links TRBV18 to TRBJ2-2, with unresolved D. The CDR3 covers 15 residues. Germline CDR1 is KGHSH and CDR2 is LQKENI. With 2 bases removed from V and 4 bases from J, the gap between germline ends came to 11 bases. Here the CDR3 reads CASSPLAVSTGELFF. CDR3 bases: TGTGCCAGCTCACCATTAGCAGTTAGCACCGGGGAGCTGTTTTTT. The full variable domain, in which reference TRBV18 and TRBJ2-2 provide the parts outside the CDR3, is NAGVMQNPRHLVRRRGQEARLRCSPMKGHSHVYWYRQLPEEGLKFMVYLQKENIIDESGMPKERFSAEFPKEGPSILRIQQVVRGDSAAYFCASSPLAVSTGELFFGEGSRLTVL.

This clone was detected once. V and J are TRBV28 and TRBJ1-1; 7 nucleotides line up with TRBD1. Germline trimming cut 5 bases from V and 4 bases from J; bases unmatched to any gene: 10. The CDR3 is made up of 15 amino acids. The germline gives CDR1 MDHEN, CDR2 SYDVKM. Here the CDR3 reads CASSPNRQGGTEAFF. The DNA for the CDR3 is TGTGCCAGCAGTCCCAACCGACAGGGAGGCACTGAAGCTTTCTTT. Full variable domain (missing parts from reference TRBV28 and TRBJ1-1): DVKVTQSSRYLVKRTGEKVFLECVQDMDHENMFWYRQDPGLGLRLIYFSYDVKMKEKGDIPEGYSVSREKKERFSLILESASTNQTSMYLCASSPNRQGGTEAFFGQGTRLTVV.

The chain is built from TRBV7-7 and TRBJ1-6; no clear D. This CDR3 is built from 16 residues. CDR1 and CDR2 (germline): SSHAT, FNYEAQ (reference sequence). The germline V and J ends were trimmed by 1 base and 10 bases, with 17 bases remaining between them. Here the CDR3 reads CASSLGPTTDWSPLHF. CDR3 DNA: TGTGCCAGCAGCTTAGGCCCCACTACTGACTGGTCACCCCTCCACTTT.

V is TRBV5-4 and J is TRBJ1-3; TRBD1 might be the D (5 bases). Germline CDR1 is SGHNT and CDR2 is YYREEE (reference sequence). This CDR3 is built from 15 residues. V gave up 3 bases and J gave up 0 bases, with 10 bases separating them. The CDR3, as DNA: TGTGCCAGCAGCTCGGACACCAACTCTGGAAACACCATATATTTT. It yields the protein CASSSDTNSGNTIYF. The full variable domain, with the rest looked up from reference TRBV5-4 and TRBJ1-3, is ETGVTQSPTHLIKTRGQQVTLRCSSQSGHNTVSWYQQALGQGPQFIFQYYREEENGRGNFPPRFSGLQFPNYSSELNVNALELDDSALYLCASSSDTNSGNTIYFGEGSWLTVV.

The rearrangement joins TRBV7-3 to TRBJ2-3; 9 bases align to TRBD1. CDR1 is SGHTA and CDR2 is FQGTGA in the germline V gene. The CDR3 loop spans 17 amino acids. With V trimmed by 1 base and J by 3 bases, 8 bases remained unmatched. CDR3 sequence: CASSLNPGTGRTDTQYF. CDR3 nucleotide sequence: TGTGCCAGCAGCTTAAATCCCGGGACAGGGAGGACAGATACGCAGTATTTT.

This clone was seen more than once but under ten times. The chain links TRBV4-3 to TRBJ1-3; possible D gene TRBD1, 5 bases. V lost 0 bases to trimming and J lost 4 bases, with 10 bases between them. The germline CDR1 and CDR2 sequences are LGHNA and YSLEER. The CDR3 contains 15 residues. The CDR3 protein is CASSQDRGSGNTIYF. CDR3 nucleotides: TGCGCCAGCAGCCAAGATCGGGGGTCGGGAAACACCATATATTTT.

The rearrangement uses TRBV5-3 and TRBJ1-1; 7 nucleotides line up with TRBD1. TRBV5-3 is an open reading frame whose function is uncertain. After removal of 1 base from V and 0 bases from J, the junction contained 3 bases not matched to a gene. This CDR3 comprises 15 residues. This CDR3 reads CARSLLQGLNTEAFF. CDR3 nucleotides: TGTGCCAGAAGCTTGCTACAGGGGTTGAACACTGAAGCTTTCTTT.

The chain employs TRBV18 and TRBJ1-1, with D unclear. This CDR3 region has 15 residues. V was shortened by 4 bases and J by 3 bases, with 15 bases between the two germline ends. Looked up from germline, CDR1 is KGHSH and CDR2 is LQKENI. The CDR3 reads CASSLFRSGYTEAFF. As DNA, the CDR3 is TGTGCCAGCTCACTCTTCAGATCGGGTTACACTGAAGCTTTCTTT.

The chain is built from TRBV9 and TRBJ2-2, with 9 bases that match TRBD1. J gave up 7 bases and V 0 bases, and 4 bases lay outside the gene matches. Germline V gives CDR1 SGDLS, CDR2 YYNGEE. The CDR3 sequence is 15 residues long. CDR3 DNA sequence: TGTGCCAGCAGCGTAGGGACAGGGGCGATCGGGGAGCTGTTTTTT. Its translation: CASSVGTGAIGELFF.

The rearrangement uses TRBV5-1 and TRBJ2-3, with 10 bases matching TRBD2. CDR1 and CDR2 from the germline V gene are SGHRS and YFSETQ. J lost 6 bases, V lost 5 bases, and 6 bases had no gene match. CDR3 size: 14 residues. CDR3 loop: CASSGTSAVDTQYF. As DNA, the CDR3 is TGCGCCAGCAGTGGGACTAGCGCTGTGGATACGCAGTATTTT.

The chain has TRBV28 and TRBJ1-2; D gene uncertain. The CDR3 totals 14 residues. The V gene's germline CDR1 is MDHEN and CDR2 SYDVKM. V was pared by 1 base and J by 3 bases, with 9 bases between. CDR3 DNA sequence: TGTGCCAGCAGTTTATCGGGTTTGGACTATGGCTACACCTTC. It codes for CASSLSGLDYGYTF.

The chain links TRBV7-8 to TRBJ1-1; 10 bases match TRBD1. V shed 0 bases and J 4 bases; nucleotides not matched to a gene: 2. The CDR3 spans 15 residues. Germline CDR1 and CDR2: SGHVS and FQNEAQ. The CDR3 reads CASSLAWTGGTEAFF. The CDR3 DNA is TGTGCCAGCAGCTTAGCGTGGACAGGGGGCACTGAAGCTTTCTTT.

This rearrangement joins TRBV24-1 to TRBJ2-2; 12 bases match TRBD1. The V segment lost 1 base and the J segment 7 bases; nucleotides outside the gene matches: 6. The CDR3 runs 17 residues. CDR1 and CDR2 from the germline V gene are KGHDR and SFDVKD. This CDR3 is CATSDLGTGGPVGELFF. The CDR3 nucleotides read TGTGCCACCAGTGATTTAGGGACAGGGGGCCCAGTCGGGGAGCTGTTTTTT.

The chain links TRBV3-1 (or the pseudogene TRBV3-2) to TRBJ2-1; possible D gene TRBD2, 7 bases. V was trimmed by 0 bases and J by 4 bases, leaving 13 bases between them. Germline V lookup: CDR1 LGHDT, CDR2 YNNKEL (reference sequence). This CDR3 is 16 amino acids long. The CDR3 DNA sequence: TGTGCCAGCAGCCAAGATTTGGGGGGGCCGTACAATGAGCAGTTCTTC. Protein: CASSQDLGGPYNEQFF.

The gene calls are TRBV3-1 (or the pseudogene TRBV3-2) and TRBJ2-5; 7 bases are shared with TRBD1. The CDR3 has 16 amino acids. V was clipped by 1 base and J by 4 bases; unmatched bases: 9. Germline-derived CDR1 and CDR2 are LGHDT and YNNKEL (reference sequence). CDR3 coding DNA: TGTGCCAGCAGCCAAGTGTGGGACAGAAGGGGAGAGACCCAGTACTTC. It is translated as CASSQVWDRRGETQYF.

The chain employs TRBV5-4 and TRBJ1-3; 8 bases map to TRBD1. The ends lost 4 bases at V and 0 bases at J; junction bases unmatched: 6. The germline V gene encodes CDR1 SGHNT and CDR2 YYREEE (reference sequence). This CDR3 is built from 16 residues. For the CDR3, the DNA is TGTGCCAGCAGCCGAGCCGGGACAGGCTCTGGAAACACCATATATTTT. As protein: CASSRAGTGSGNTIYF.